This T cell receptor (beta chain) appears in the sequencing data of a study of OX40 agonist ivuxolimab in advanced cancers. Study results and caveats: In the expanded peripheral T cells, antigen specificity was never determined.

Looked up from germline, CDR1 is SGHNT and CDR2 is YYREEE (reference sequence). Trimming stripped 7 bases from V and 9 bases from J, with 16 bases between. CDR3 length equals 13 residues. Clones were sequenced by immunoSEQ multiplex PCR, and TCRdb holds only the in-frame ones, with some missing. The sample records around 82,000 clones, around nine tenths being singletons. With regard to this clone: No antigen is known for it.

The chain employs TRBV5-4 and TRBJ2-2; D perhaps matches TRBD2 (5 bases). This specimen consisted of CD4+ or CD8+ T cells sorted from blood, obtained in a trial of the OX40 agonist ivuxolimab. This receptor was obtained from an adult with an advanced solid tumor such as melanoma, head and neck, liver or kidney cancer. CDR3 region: CASSQLRARELFF. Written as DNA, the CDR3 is TGTGCCAGCTCCCAACTGCGGGCCCGGGAGCTGTTTTTT.